Listed below are T cell receptor beta chains from one sample, sequenced in a study of graft-versus-host responses after intestinal transplantation. Sequencing used immunoSEQ multiplex PCR; TCRdb keeps in-frame clones, though not all of them. The sample holds 55,000 to 70,000 clones, around nine tenths seen once. Material: PBMCs, obtained about 4 months after intestinal transplantation. Every receptor here comes from a human patient who received an intestinal transplant, so some T cells may come from the graft donor. The CDR3 runs from the conserved cysteine through the conserved F or W. Fields, in order: CDR3 protein, CDR3 DNA, D gene, clone size, V gene, J gene. D genes are given only for firm matches. Size is omitted from some rows. Given values are once, few, many or a class for expanded clones.

CASSLWVSSSYEQYF	TGTGCCAGCAGCTTATGGGTGTCGAGCTCCTACGAGCAGTACTTC	.	once	TRBV11-2	TRBJ2-7
CASSVGGLSSYNEQFF	TGTGCTAGCAGCGTGGGAGGGCTGAGCTCCTACAATGAGCAGTTCTTC	TRBD2	.	TRBV7-7	TRBJ2-1
CASSELRETGELFF	TGTGCCAGCAGTGAACTCAGGGAGACCGGGGAGCTGTTTTTT	.	.	TRBV2	TRBJ2-2
CAWISGGVGGELFF	TGTGCCTGGATCTCGGGGGGGGTCGGCGGGGAGCTGTTTTTT	TRBD2	.	TRBV30	TRBJ2-2
CASSPYEGQQETQYF	TGTGCCAGCAGTCCATACGAGGGACAGCAAGAGACCCAGTACTTC	TRBD1	.	TRBV28	TRBJ2-5
CASSPLLSSGNTIYF	TGCGCCAGCAGCCCCCTACTTAGCTCTGGAAACACCATATATTTT	.	.	TRBV5-1	TRBJ1-3
CASSFWVGNQETQYF	TGTGCCAGCAGTTTCTGGGTAGGAAACCAAGAGACCCAGTACTTC	.	.	TRBV28	TRBJ2-5
CSAGTSAYNEQFF	TGCAGCGCCGGGACTAGCGCCTACAATGAGCAGTTCTTC	TRBD2	.	TRBV29-1	TRBJ2-1
CASSAILQGAETQYF	TGTGCCAGCAGTGCAATCCTACAGGGGGCTGAGACCCAGTACTTC	TRBD1	.	TRBV2	TRBJ2-5
CAIKAGDRDDNEQFF	TGTGCCATCAAAGCGGGGGACAGGGACGACAATGAGCAGTTCTTC	.	.	TRBV10-3	TRBJ2-1
CASSRGTGVNNEQFF	TGTGCCAGCAGTAGGGGGACAGGGGTCAACAATGAGCAGTTCTTC	TRBD1	few	TRBV6-5	TRBJ2-1
CASSLWGGGGNTEAFF	TGTGCCAGCAGCTTGTGGGGTGGAGGGGGGAACACTGAAGCTTTCTTT	.	.	TRBV11-2	TRBJ1-1
CSVRQGFYGYTF	TGCAGCGTAAGACAGGGCTTCTATGGCTACACCTTC	TRBD1	.	TRBV29-1	TRBJ1-2
CSVEEGEDYGYTF	TGCAGCGTTGAAGAGGGGGAGGACTATGGCTACACCTTC	.	.	TRBV29-1	TRBJ1-2
CASSSEAEDYGYTF	TGTGCCAGTTCCTCGGAGGCAGAGGACTATGGCTACACCTTC	.	.	TRBV27	TRBJ1-2
CASSQEWGSYNEQFF	TGCGCCAGCAGCCAAGAATGGGGGTCCTACAATGAGCAGTTCTTC	.	.	TRBV4-1	TRBJ2-1
CASSYRYGDYYEQYF	TGTGCCAGCAGTTACAGGTACGGCGACTACTACGAGCAGTACTTC	.	.	TRBV6-5	TRBJ2-7
CASSRPGQGADEQFF	TGTGCCAGCAGCAGACCGGGACAGGGGGCGGATGAGCAGTTCTTC	.	.	TRBV21-1	TRBJ2-1
CASSTLSSPYEQYF	TGTGCCAGCAGTACCTTGTCTAGCCCCTACGAGCAGTACTTC	.	.	TRBV27	TRBJ2-7
CASSWGTEWEKLFF	TGTGCCAGCAGCTGGGGCACCGAGTGGGAAAAACTGTTTTTT	.	.	TRBV5-6	TRBJ1-4
CASSHSRPSGRAGTDTQYF	TGCGCCAGCAGCCATAGTCGTCCTAGCGGGAGGGCGGGCACAGATACGCAGTATTTT	TRBD2	.	TRBV5-1	TRBJ2-3
CASSDLASLFSTDTQYF	TGTGCCAGCAGCGACCTGGCTAGCTTATTTAGCACAGATACGCAGTATTTT	.	.	TRBV2	TRBJ2-3
CASSEPGHGYTF	TGTGCCAGCAGTGAACCCGGTCATGGCTACACCTTC	.	few	TRBV6-1	TRBJ1-2
CASSVLGSNQPQHF	TGTGCCAGCAGTGTTCTAGGTTCCAATCAGCCCCAGCATTTT	.	.	TRBV27	TRBJ1-5
CASSLSGQGWTEAFF	TGTGCCAGCAGCTTATCGGGACAGGGGTGGACTGAAGCTTTCTTT	TRBD1	.	TRBV11-2	TRBJ1-1
CASSFLQRWGATETQYF	TGTGCCAGCAGTTTCTTACAGAGGTGGGGGGCTACCGAGACCCAGTACTTC	.	.	TRBV28	TRBJ2-5
CASSLGLAGREQYF	TGTGCCAGCAGCTTGGGACTAGCGGGACGCGAGCAGTACTTC	TRBD2	.	TRBV7-9	TRBJ2-7
CASSPWGAGEKLFF	TGTGCCAGCAGCCCCTGGGGGGCGGGCGAAAAACTGTTTTTT	.	.	TRBV6-5	TRBJ1-4
CASTLRGAKKTQYF	TGTGCCAGCACCCTTCGGGGGGCGAAGAAGACCCAGTACTTC	.	.	TRBV2	TRBJ2-5
CASRGDPSYNEQFF	TGCGCCAGCAGAGGGGACCCGTCCTACAATGAGCAGTTCTTC	.	.	TRBV5-1	TRBJ2-1
CASKPGANYGYTF	TGTGCCAGCAAGCCGGGAGCTAACTATGGCTACACCTTC	.	.	TRBV27	TRBJ1-2
CASSVTSLRELFF	TGTGCCAGTAGTGTAACGTCCCTCCGGGAGCTGTTTTTT	.	.	TRBV19	TRBJ2-2
CASSDSLRYYEQYF	TGTGCCAGTAGCGACAGTCTTCGGTACTACGAGCAGTACTTC	.	.	TRBV19	TRBJ2-7
CASSVQDPGEQFF	TGTGCCAGCAGCGTACAGGACCCCGGAGAGCAGTTCTTC	.	.	TRBV9	TRBJ2-1
CASWGGIQPEAFF	TGTGCCAGCTGGGGGGGCATTCAGCCTGAAGCTTTCTTT	.	.	TRBV28	TRBJ1-1
CASSPGGPKYNEQFF	TGTGCCAGCAGCCCCGGGGGGCCTAAATACAATGAGCAGTTCTTC	.	.	TRBV7-9	TRBJ2-1
CASSLDVGQGSYEQYF	TGTGCCAGCAGCTTGGACGTGGGACAGGGCTCCTACGAGCAGTACTTC	TRBD1	.	TRBV5-4	TRBJ2-7
CASSLGWELFF	TGTGCCAGCAGTTTGGGCTGGGAGCTGTTTTTT	.	.	TRBV27	TRBJ2-2
CASGLAGNTGELFF	TGTGCCAGCGGACTAGCGGGGAACACCGGGGAGCTGTTTTTT	TRBD2	.	TRBV28	TRBJ2-2
CASSQAFQETQYF	TGCGCCAGCAGCCAGGCGTTCCAAGAGACCCAGTACTTC	.	.	TRBV4-1	TRBJ2-5
CASSFNGREEQYF	TGTGCCAGCAGTTTTAACGGGAGAGAAGAGCAGTACTTC	.	.	TRBV28	TRBJ2-7
CAITGTSRSGEQFF	TGTGCCATCACCGGGACTAGTAGGTCGGGTGAGCAGTTCTTC	TRBD2	.	TRBV2	TRBJ2-1